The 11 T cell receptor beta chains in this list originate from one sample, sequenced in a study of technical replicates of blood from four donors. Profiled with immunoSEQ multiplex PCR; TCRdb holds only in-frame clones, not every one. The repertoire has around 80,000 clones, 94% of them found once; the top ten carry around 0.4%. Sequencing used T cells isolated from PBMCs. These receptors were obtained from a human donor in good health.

The CDR3 is CASSLDSPEGQPQHF. Written as DNA, the CDR3 is TGTGCCAGCAGTTTGGACAGCCCTGAAGGTCAGCCCCAGCATTTT. This rearrangement joins TRBV28 to TRBJ1-5, with a weak D call TRBD1 (6 bases). With 3 bases removed from V and 6 bases from J, the gap between germline ends came to 15 bases. The CDR3 has 15 amino acids. Germline CDR1 and CDR2: MDHEN and SYDVKM.

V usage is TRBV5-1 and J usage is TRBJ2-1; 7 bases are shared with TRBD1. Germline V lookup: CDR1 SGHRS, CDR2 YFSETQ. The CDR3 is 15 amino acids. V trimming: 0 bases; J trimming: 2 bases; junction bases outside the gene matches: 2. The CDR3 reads CASSLGGQTYNEQFF. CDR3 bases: TGCGCCAGCAGCTTGGGGGGACAGACCTACAATGAGCAGTTCTTC.

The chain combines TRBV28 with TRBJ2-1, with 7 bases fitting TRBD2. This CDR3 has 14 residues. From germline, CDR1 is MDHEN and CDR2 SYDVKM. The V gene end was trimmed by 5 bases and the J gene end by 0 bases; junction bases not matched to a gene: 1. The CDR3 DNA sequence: TGTGCCAGCAGTAGCGGGGTCTCCTACAATGAGCAGTTCTTC. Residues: CASSSGVSYNEQFF.

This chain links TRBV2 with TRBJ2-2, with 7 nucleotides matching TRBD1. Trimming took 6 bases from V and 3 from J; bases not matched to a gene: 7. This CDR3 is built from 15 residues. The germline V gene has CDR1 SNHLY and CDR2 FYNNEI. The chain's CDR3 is CASRETGTDTGELFF. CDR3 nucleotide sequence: TGTGCCAGCAGGGAAACCGGGACAGACACCGGGGAGCTGTTTTTT.

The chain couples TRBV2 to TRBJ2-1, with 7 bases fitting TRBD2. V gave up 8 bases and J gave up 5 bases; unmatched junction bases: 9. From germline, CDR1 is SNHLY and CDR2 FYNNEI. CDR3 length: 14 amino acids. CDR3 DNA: TGTGCCAGCTTAAGGCGGGAGAGGAACAATGAGCAGTTCTTC. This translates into CASLRRERNNEQFF.

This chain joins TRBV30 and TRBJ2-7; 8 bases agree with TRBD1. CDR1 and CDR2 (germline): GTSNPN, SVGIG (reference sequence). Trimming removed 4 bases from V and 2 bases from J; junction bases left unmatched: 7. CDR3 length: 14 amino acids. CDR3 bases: TGTGCCTGGAAGTTAGGGACAGGACCCTACGAGCAGTACTTC. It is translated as CAWKLGTGPYEQYF.

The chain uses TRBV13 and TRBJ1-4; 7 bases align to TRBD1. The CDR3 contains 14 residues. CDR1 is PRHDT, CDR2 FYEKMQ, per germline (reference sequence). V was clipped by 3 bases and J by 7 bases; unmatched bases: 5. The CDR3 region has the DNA TGTGCCAGCAGCTTCAGGGGGATGGGTGAAAAACTGTTTTTT. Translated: CASSFRGMGEKLFF.

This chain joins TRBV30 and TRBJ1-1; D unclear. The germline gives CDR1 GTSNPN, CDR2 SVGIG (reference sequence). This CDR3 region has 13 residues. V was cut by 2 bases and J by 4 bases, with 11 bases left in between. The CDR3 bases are TGTGCCTGGAGTTGGAGGGAAGTCACTGAAGCTTTCTTT. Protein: CAWSWREVTEAFF.

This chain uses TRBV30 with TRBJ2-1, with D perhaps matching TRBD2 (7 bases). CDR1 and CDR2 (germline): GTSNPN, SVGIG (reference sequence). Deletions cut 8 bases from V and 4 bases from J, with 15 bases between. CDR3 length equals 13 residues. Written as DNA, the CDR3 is TGTGCCCATGAAGGGGGAGGGTACAATGAGCAGTTCTTC. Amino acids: CAHEGGGYNEQFF.

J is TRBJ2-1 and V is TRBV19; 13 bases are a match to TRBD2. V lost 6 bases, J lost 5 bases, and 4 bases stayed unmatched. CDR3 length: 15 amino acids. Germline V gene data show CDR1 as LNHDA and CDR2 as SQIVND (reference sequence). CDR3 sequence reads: CASSQGLAGNNEQFF. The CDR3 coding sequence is TGTGCCAGTAGCCAGGGACTAGCGGGAAACAATGAGCAGTTCTTC.

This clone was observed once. The DNA for the CDR3 is TGTGCCAGCAGTTTTACGGGCACCGGGGAGCTGTTTTTT. Translating it yields CASSFTGTGELFF. The rearrangement links TRBV27 to TRBJ2-2, with D unclear. The CDR3 consists of 13 residues. The V end was cut by 3 bases, the J end by 4 bases, with 6 bases between. Germline CDR1 reads MNHEY; CDR2 reads SMNVEV (reference sequence).